This TCR beta chain stems from a study of CD8 T cells in ankylosing spondylitis. General observations from the study: A TCR beta motif of several highly homologous variants seemed to mark ankylosing spondylitis blood.

From the 5' RACE reads, TCRdb called clonotypes with MiXCR, one entry per CDR3 protein. The data show 250,000 to 400,000 distinct CDR3 sequences, with 11% seen just once and roughly 9.1% held by the top ten. The sample holds many counts of this clonotype. What it binds is not known. The TCR was taken from a female donor with ankylosing spondylitis or in good health (not recorded which). The sample was blood, either unsorted or a sorted T cell fraction (not recorded which).

The DNA for the CDR3 is TGTGCCAGCAACATTCAGGGGGCCGATGAGCAGTTCTTC. Residues: CASNIQGADEQFF. The rearrangement joins TRBV12-3 or TRBV12-4 to TRBJ2-1; TRBD1 matches at 8 bases. The CDR3 loop spans 13 amino acids. The J segment lost 8 bases and the V segment lost 7 bases, leaving 7 bases of the junction unmatched.